This TCR beta chain originates from a study of blood T cell repertoires in COVID-19 (dated by TCRdb to the early 2020s). Context from the whole study: The collaborator samples originated in the United States, Italy and Spain and spanned the acute and convalescent phases of COVID-19. The prospective study material was composed of cDNA or gDNA derived from T cells, B-cell-depleted T cells, or PBMCs. The dataset comprised deeply sampled blood TCRbeta repertoires from subjects exposed to, actively infected with, or recovered from COVID-19. The repertoires were made available in a free public database intended to serve as a resource for research on the immune response to SARS-CoV-2. The samples were drawn from the first 160 participants of the ongoing ImmuneRACE study and from more than 1,000 subjects provided by 6 global collaborators. The sample metadata nearly always contained a de-identified subject ID, COVID-19 status, age in years and sex. HLA class I and class II types, where available, came from metadata supplied by the sample provider rather than from assay-based typing.

Remarks on this clone: What this receptor recognizes is not known. No clone much larger than this one lies a single base away; base qualities are absent.

Samples from volunteer blood donors who had recovered from COVID-19 were contributed by a second Seattle source. Whole blood was collected in K2EDTA tubes by collaborating institutions according to the institutions' own protocols. For TCRbeta analysis, collaborators shipped samples in one of three forms: frozen whole blood, isolated PBMCs, or DNA extracted from either of those sample types. Points the paper makes about the study in general: How much clinical and demographic metadata was included differed by source and by participant, and the metadata was provided uncurated.

The CDR3 goes from the cysteine to the phenylalanine over 14 residues. Only the CDR3 region is kept as DNA, spanning 42 bases read in frame from base 1. The immunoSEQ Assay, a bias-controlled multiplex PCR, was used to amplify TCRbeta CDR3 regions from genomic DNA. In the source study's methods: The number of nucleated cells in each sample was estimated from the amplification of reference gene primers within the assay. To quantify the absolute abundance of each unique TCRbeta CDR3 rearrangement, sequence reads were collapsed and filtered. For each sample, productive Simpson clonality was calculated by taking the square root of Simpson's diversity index across productive rearrangements. TCRdb took this table from immuneACCESS and kept in-frame rearrangements with V and J called. Such tables lack part of the clones; where checked against another copy, unresolved V genes explain under half of the gap, and the rest is unexplained. V, J and clone size reflect that table, while D and trimming were determined from the DNA. This sample comprises around 300,000 clones, around 90% of them detected only once. Roughly 0.92% of the sample is in the top ten clones.

The sequencing sample was made of peripheral blood. Recombination linked TRBV12-2 to TRBJ1-4. TRBV12-2 is designated a pseudogene. This TCR was sampled from a woman in her forties who had recovered from COVID-19. Here is the DNA: TGTGCAAGCCCGACCTCGGGGGGTGATGAAAAACTGTTTTTT. Its protein reads: CASPTSGGDEKLFF.